This T cell receptor beta chain was captured by sequencing in a study of T cell changes during pregnancy in multiple sclerosis. The CDR3 spans 11 residues. The germline V and J ends were trimmed by 6 bases and 7 bases, with 6 bases remaining between them. Germline V gene sequence: CDR1 SNHLY, CDR2 FYNNEI. Only in-frame clones appear in the TCRdb table, and some are missing; sequencing was by immunoSEQ multiplex PCR. The repertoire includes some 130,000 clones, 95% to 98% of them detected once, and approximately 0.45% sits in the top ten. The TCR comes from a female donor with multiple sclerosis, enrolled in a pregnancy study. This rearrangement joins TRBV2 to TRBJ2-2, with D possibly being TRBD2 (6 bases). This sample comprised peripheral blood, obtained after pregnancy. The CDR3 nucleotides are TGTGCCAGCAGGGGGGGCGGGGAGCTGTTTTTT. This gives the protein CASRGGGELFF.